This T cell receptor beta chain was recovered during a study of blood T cell repertoires in COVID-19. Trimming removed 3 bases from V and 11 bases from J; junction bases left unmatched: 10. The CDR3 totals 14 residues. CDR1 and CDR2 from the germline V gene are SGHAT and FQNNGV. Libraries were prepared by immunoSEQ multiplex PCR; TCRdb keeps only in-frame clonotypes and omits some of them. Of around 95,000 clones in the sample, roughly 87% are singletons; the top ten hold 7.4%. The sample consisted of peripheral blood. The chain combines TRBV11-2 with TRBJ1-2; 9 nucleotides agree with TRBD1. The clonotype comes from a man aged 30-40 years in a cohort sampled during active COVID-19. The CDR3 is CASSLPFTGGAYTF. Written as DNA, the CDR3 is TGTGCCAGCAGCTTGCCCTTTACAGGGGGCGCTTACACCTTC.